The next 8 T cell receptor beta chains were all read from a single sample in a study of cytomegalovirus exposure and HLA in healthy donors. The PCR was carried out with 60 Vbeta primers and 13 Jbeta primers. Produced via immunoSEQ multiplex PCR; TCRdb's table is partial and in-frame only. The repertoire consists of under 140,000 clones, with around 88% occurring once and the leading ten covering 1.5% to 2%. Sequenced material: PBMCs. The receptors originated from a man in his forties in good health and CMV-seronegative.

The chain links TRBV19 to TRBJ1-5, with 7 bases identical to TRBD1. Losses at the gene ends were 5 bases for V and 3 bases for J; bases not matched to a gene: 7. This CDR3 region has 15 residues. From germline, CDR1 is LNHDA and CDR2 SQIVND (reference sequence). The CDR3 loop is CASSPQGPNNQPQHF. As DNA, the CDR3 is TGTGCCAGTAGTCCACAGGGGCCTAACAATCAGCCCCAGCATTTT.

J is TRBJ2-3 and V is TRBV5-4; 8 nucleotides line up with TRBD1. The CDR3 runs 14 residues. Per germline, CDR1 SGHNT and CDR2 YYREEE (reference sequence). V lost 3 bases to trimming and J lost 3 bases; unmatched junction nucleotides: 3. CDR3 loop: CASSSGGYTDTQYF. The CDR3 bases are TGTGCCAGCAGCTCAGGGGGCTATACAGATACGCAGTATTTT. Combining the CDR3 with reference TRBV5-4 and TRBJ2-3 gives the whole variable domain ETGVTQSPTHLIKTRGQQVTLRCSSQSGHNTVSWYQQALGQGPQFIFQYYREEENGRGNFPPRFSGLQFPNYSSELNVNALELDDSALYLCASSSGGYTDTQYFGPGTRLTVL.

The chain is built from TRBV6-4 and TRBJ1-5; TRBD1 matches at 7 bases. This CDR3 contains 12 residues. Per the germline V gene, CDR1 is MRHNA and CDR2 is SNTAGT. With V trimmed by 7 bases and J by 9 bases, 6 bases remained unmatched. CDR3 sequence (DNA): TGTGCCAGCATCGGACAGGCCTGGCCCCAGCATTTT. This sequence encodes CASIGQAWPQHF.

The chain recombines TRBV29-1 with TRBJ2-1; TRBD1 matches 10 bases. The CDR3 is 14 residues long. Germline V gene lookup returns CDR1 SQVTM and CDR2 ANQGSEA. Losses at the gene ends were 7 bases for V and 0 bases for J; bases not matched to a gene: 3. This CDR3 is CSGRTGGSYNEQFF. The CDR3 DNA sequence: TGCAGCGGTCGGACAGGGGGCTCCTACAATGAGCAGTTCTTC.

The rearrangement uses TRBV30 and TRBJ1-5, with D perhaps TRBD1 (6 bases). V was pared by 0 bases and J by 5 bases, with 14 bases between. Per germline, CDR1 GTSNPN and CDR2 SVGIG (reference sequence). This CDR3 spans 15 amino acids. The chain's CDR3 is CAWSVVGQWDQPQHF. For the CDR3, the DNA is TGTGCCTGGAGTGTAGTTGGACAGTGGGATCAGCCCCAGCATTTT.

This clone turned up a few times. V gene TRBV29-1 combines with J gene TRBJ1-4, with D possibly being TRBD1 (5 bases). The CDR3 runs 14 residues. The V gene lost 5 bases and the J gene lost 8 bases, with 18 bases spanning the gap. Germline V gene sequence: CDR1 SQVTM, CDR2 ANQGSEA. Here the CDR3 DNA reads TGCAGCGTTTTTCTGGAGGGGAGTAAGGAAAAACTGTTTTTT. Amino acids: CSVFLEGSKEKLFF.

The V gene is TRBV13, the J gene TRBJ2-2; 7 bases are a match to TRBD2. Germline V gene lookup returns CDR1 PRHDT and CDR2 FYEKMQ (reference sequence). J lost 2 bases, V lost 0 bases, and 9 bases had no gene match. This CDR3 spans 18 amino acids. In DNA form, the CDR3 reads TGTGCCAGCAGCTTAGGGACTAGCTGGGGGGGAAACACCGGGGAGCTGTTTTTT. As protein: CASSLGTSWGGNTGELFF.

The chain employs TRBV2 and TRBJ2-1, with 8 positions matching TRBD2. The CDR3 has 17 residues. Germline V CDR1 and CDR2: SNHLY, FYNNEI. Unmatched junction bases numbered 9, after V lost 1 base and J lost 4 bases. CDR3 in amino acids: CASSEGGGAGGYNEQFF. DNA of the CDR3: TGTGCCAGCAGTGAAGGAGGGGGGGCGGGAGGATACAATGAGCAGTTCTTC.